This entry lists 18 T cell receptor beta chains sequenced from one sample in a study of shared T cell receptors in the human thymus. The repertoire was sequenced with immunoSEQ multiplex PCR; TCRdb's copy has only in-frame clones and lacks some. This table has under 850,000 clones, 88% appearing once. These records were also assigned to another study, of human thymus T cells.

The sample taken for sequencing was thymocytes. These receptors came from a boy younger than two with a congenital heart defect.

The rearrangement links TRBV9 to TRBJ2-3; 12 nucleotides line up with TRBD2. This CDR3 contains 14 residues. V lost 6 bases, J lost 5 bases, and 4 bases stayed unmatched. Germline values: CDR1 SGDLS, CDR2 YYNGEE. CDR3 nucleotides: TGTGCCAGCACACTAGCGGGAGGCGGAGATACGCAGTATTTT. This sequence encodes CASTLAGGGDTQYF.

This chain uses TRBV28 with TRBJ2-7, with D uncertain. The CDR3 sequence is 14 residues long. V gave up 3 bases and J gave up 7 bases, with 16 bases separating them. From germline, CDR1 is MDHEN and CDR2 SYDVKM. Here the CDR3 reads CASSFTTRFEEQYF. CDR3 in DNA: TGTGCCAGCAGTTTTACTACCCGGTTCGAAGAGCAGTACTTC.

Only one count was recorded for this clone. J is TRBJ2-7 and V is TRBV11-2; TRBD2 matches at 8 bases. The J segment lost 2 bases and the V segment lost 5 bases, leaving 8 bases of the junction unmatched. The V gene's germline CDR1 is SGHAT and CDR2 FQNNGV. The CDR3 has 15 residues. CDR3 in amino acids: CASSLGGRTTYEQYF. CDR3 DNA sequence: TGTGCCAGCAGCCTTGGCGGGAGGACCACCTACGAGCAGTACTTC.

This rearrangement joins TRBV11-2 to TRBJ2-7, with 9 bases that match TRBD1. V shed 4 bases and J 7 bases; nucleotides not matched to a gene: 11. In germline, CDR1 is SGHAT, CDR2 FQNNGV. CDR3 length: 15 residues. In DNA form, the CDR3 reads TGTGCCAGCAGCTCGAGACAGGGGGTTTTTAGAGAGCAGTACTTC. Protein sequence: CASSSRQGVFREQYF. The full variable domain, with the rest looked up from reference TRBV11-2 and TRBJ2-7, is EAGVAQSPRYKIIEKRQSVAFWCNPISGHATLYWYQQILGQGPKLLIQFQNNGVVDDSQLPKDRFSAERLKGVDSTLKIQPAKLEDSAVYLCASSSRQGVFREQYFGPGTRLTVT.

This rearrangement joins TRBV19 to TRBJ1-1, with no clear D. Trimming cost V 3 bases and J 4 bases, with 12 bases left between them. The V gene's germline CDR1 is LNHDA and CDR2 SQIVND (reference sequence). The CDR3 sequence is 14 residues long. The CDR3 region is CASSIGGIGTEAFF. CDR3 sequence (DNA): TGTGCCAGTAGTATCGGAGGGATTGGCACTGAAGCTTTCTTT.

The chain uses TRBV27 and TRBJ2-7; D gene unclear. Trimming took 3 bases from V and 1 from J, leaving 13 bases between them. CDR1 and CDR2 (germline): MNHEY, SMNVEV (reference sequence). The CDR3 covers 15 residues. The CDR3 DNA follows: TGTGCCAGCAGTTTGGTGCCGGTCGGGTCCTACGAGCAGTACTTC. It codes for CASSLVPVGSYEQYF.

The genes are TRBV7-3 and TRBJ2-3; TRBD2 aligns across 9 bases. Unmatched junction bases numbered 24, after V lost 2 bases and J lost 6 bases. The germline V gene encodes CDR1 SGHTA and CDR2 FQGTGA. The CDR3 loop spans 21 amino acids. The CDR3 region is CASSLSPEAWLRREGGDTQYF. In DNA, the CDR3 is TGTGCCAGCAGCTTATCCCCCGAGGCATGGCTAAGGCGGGAGGGAGGTGATACGCAGTATTTT.

The CDR3 bases are TGTGCCAGCAGCGATACCTCCGGGACAGGGGATAACTATGGCTACACCTTC. Protein sequence: CASSDTSGTGDNYGYTF. This chain links TRBV7-8 with TRBJ1-2; 10 bases fit TRBD1. CDR1 and CDR2 (germline): SGHVS, FQNEAQ. The CDR3 extends over 17 amino acids. Trimming at V came to 5 bases and at J to 1 base, leaving 10 bases not matched to a gene.

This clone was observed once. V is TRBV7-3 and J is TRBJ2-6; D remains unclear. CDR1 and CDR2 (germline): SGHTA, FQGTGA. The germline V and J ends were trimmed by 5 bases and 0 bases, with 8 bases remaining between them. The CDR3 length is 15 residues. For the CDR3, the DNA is TGTGCCAGCAGCCCCGTCCTCTCTGGGGCCAACGTCCTGACTTTC. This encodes CASSPVLSGANVLTF.

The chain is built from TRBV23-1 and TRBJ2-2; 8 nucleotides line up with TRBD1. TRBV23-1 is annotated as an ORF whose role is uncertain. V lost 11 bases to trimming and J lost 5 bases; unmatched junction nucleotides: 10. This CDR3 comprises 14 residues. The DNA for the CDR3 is TGCGCCTCCCGACAGGGGCAGCCTACCGGGGAGCTGTTTTTT. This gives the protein CASRQGQPTGELFF.

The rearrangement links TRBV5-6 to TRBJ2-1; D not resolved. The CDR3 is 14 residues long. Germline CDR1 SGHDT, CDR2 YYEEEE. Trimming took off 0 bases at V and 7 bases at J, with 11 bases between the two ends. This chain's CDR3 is CASSLALFQNEQFF. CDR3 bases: TGTGCCAGCAGCTTGGCCTTATTTCAGAATGAGCAGTTCTTC.

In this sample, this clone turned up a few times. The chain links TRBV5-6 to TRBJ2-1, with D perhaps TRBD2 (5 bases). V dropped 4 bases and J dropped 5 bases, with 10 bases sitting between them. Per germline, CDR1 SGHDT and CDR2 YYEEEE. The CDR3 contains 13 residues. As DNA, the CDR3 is TGTGCCAGCAGCCAGCGGAGCGACAATGAGCAGTTCTTC. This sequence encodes CASSQRSDNEQFF.

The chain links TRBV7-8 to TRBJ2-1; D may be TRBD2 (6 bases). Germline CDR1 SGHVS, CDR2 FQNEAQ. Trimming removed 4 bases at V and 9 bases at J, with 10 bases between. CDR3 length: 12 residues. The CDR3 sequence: CASSSSAVEQFF. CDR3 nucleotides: TGTGCCAGCAGCTCTAGCGCAGTTGAGCAGTTCTTC.

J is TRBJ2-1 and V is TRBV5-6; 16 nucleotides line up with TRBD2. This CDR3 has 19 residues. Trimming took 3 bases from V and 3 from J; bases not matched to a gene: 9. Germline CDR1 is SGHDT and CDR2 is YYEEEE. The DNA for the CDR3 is TGTGCCAGCAGCTCGACCGGGACTAGCGGGAGGGCCAGCTACAATGAGCAGTTCTTC. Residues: CASSSTGTSGRASYNEQFF.

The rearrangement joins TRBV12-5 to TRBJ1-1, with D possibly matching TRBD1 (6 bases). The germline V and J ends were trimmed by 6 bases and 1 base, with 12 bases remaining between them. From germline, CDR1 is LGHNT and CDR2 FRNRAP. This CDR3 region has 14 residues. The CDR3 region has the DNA TGTGCTAGTGGCTCCGGGACACCGAACACTGAAGCTTTCTTT. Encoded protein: CASGSGTPNTEAFF.

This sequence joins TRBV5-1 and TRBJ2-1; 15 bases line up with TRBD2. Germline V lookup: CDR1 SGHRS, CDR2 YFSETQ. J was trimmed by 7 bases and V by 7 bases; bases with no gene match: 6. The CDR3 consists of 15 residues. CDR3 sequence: CASSRTSGGGNEQFF. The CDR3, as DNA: TGCGCCAGCTCGCGGACTAGCGGGGGGGGGAATGAGCAGTTCTTC. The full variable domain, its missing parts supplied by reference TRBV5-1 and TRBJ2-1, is KAGVTQTPRYLIKTRGQQVTLSCSPISGHRSVSWYQQTPGQGLQFLFEYFSETQRNKGNFPGRFSGRQFSNSRSEMNVSTLELGDSALYLCASSRTSGGGNEQFFGPGTRLTVL.

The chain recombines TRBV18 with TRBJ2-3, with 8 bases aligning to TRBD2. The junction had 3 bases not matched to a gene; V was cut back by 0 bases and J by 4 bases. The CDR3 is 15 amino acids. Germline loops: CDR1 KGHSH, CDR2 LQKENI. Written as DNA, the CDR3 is TGTGCCAGCTCACCACCACGGGAGGGCCCAGATACGCAGTATTTT. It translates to CASSPPREGPDTQYF.

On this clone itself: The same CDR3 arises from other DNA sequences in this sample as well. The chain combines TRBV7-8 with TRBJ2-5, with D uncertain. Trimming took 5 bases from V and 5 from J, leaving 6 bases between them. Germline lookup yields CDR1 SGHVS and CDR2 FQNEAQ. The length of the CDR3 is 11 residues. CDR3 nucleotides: TGTGCCAGCAGCCCGAGGGAGACCCAGTACTTC. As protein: CASSPRETQYF.